A single sample gave rise to the 11 T cell receptor beta chains below, sequenced in a study of OX40 agonist ivuxolimab in advanced cancers. The data were produced by immunoSEQ multiplex PCR, yet TCRdb's version contains in-frame clones alone and is incomplete. The sample lists about 82,000 clones, more than 75% seen once, with about 1.9% in the top ten. Source: CD4+ or CD8+ T cells sorted from blood, taken in a trial of the OX40 agonist ivuxolimab. These receptors came from an adult with an advanced solid tumor such as melanoma, head and neck, liver or kidney cancer.

This clone was observed a few times. The chain joins TRBV27 to TRBJ1-2, with a possible D match to TRBD1 (5 bases). Germline loops: CDR1 MNHEY, CDR2 SMNVEV (reference sequence). Trimming removed 5 bases at V and 8 bases at J, with 12 bases between. The CDR3 is 12 residues long. The CDR3 bases are TGTGCCAGCAGTACCGGACGGGGGGGCTACACCTTC. It specifies CASSTGRGGYTF.

The chain carries TRBV7-2 and TRBJ2-7; TRBD2 matches 9 bases. The junction had 8 bases not matched to a gene; V was cut back by 5 bases and J by 0 bases. Germline assignment: CDR1 SGHTA and CDR2 FQGNSA. This CDR3 spans 16 amino acids. DNA for the CDR3: TGTGCCAGCAGCATACTAGCGGGTATGGACTCCTACGAGCAGTACTTC. Amino acid sequence: CASSILAGMDSYEQYF.

The rearrangement links TRBV5-1 to TRBJ1-2, with D tentatively TRBD1 (5 bases). Per the germline V gene, CDR1 is SGHRS and CDR2 is YFSETQ. The CDR3 loop spans 13 amino acids. The V end was cut by 4 bases, the J end by 8 bases, with 15 bases between. This CDR3 is CASSPGTGGGYTF. Written as DNA, the CDR3 is TGCGCCAGCAGCCCAGGGACGGGGGGAGGCTACACCTTC.

The chain is built from TRBV2 and TRBJ1-5, with a weak D call TRBD1 (5 bases). V was trimmed by 5 bases and J by 0 bases, leaving 11 bases between them. The CDR3 is 15 amino acids. Germline CDR1 reads SNHLY; CDR2 reads FYNNEI. The DNA of the CDR3 is TGTGCCAGCAGTCCGCGAGGGGTTAGCAATCAGCCCCAGCATTTT. This translates into CASSPRGVSNQPQHF.

This clone was observed a single time. The CDR3 region is CASSSETGKVNTQYF. CDR3 nucleotides: TGTGCCAGCTCCTCCGAGACAGGGAAGGTGAATACGCAGTATTTT. The chain links TRBV18 to TRBJ2-3; TRBD1 matches 7 bases. J lost 7 bases, V lost 6 bases, and 13 bases had no gene match. Germline CDR1 and CDR2: KGHSH and LQKENI. This CDR3 comprises 15 residues.

The chain is built from TRBV5-5 and TRBJ2-3; the match to TRBD1 covers 8 bases. CDR1 SGHKS and CDR2 YYEKEE come from the germline V gene (reference sequence). The length of the CDR3 is 15 residues. J lost 7 bases, V lost 1 base, and 8 bases had no gene match. The CDR3 nucleotides are TGTGCCAGCAGCTTGTCTAACAGGGGGGTTCATACGCAGTATTTT. Protein product: CASSLSNRGVHTQYF.

This clone has more than one count but fewer than ten. The J gene is TRBJ2-3, the V gene TRBV5-5; a possible D gene is TRBD1 (6 bases). There are 16 residues in the CDR3. Germline loops: CDR1 SGHKS, CDR2 YYEKEE (reference sequence). Trimming shortened V by 0 bases and J by 2 bases, and 13 bases separated the two germline ends. The CDR3 sequence: CASSLGGQGPTDTQYF. In nucleotides, the CDR3 is TGTGCCAGCAGCTTGGGTGGTCAGGGGCCCACAGATACGCAGTATTTT.

The chain couples TRBV5-1 to TRBJ2-1; the match to TRBD2 covers 9 bases. CDR1 is SGHRS and CDR2 is YFSETQ in the germline V gene. This CDR3 has 16 residues. Trimming at V came to 0 bases and at J to 8 bases, leaving 9 bases not matched to a gene. The CDR3 sequence is CASSLVGLAGRYEQFF. The CDR3, as DNA: TGCGCCAGCAGCTTGGTAGGCCTAGCGGGAAGGTATGAGCAGTTCTTC.

As regards this clone: The identical CDR3 is also encoded by other nucleotide sequences in the sample. The chain carries TRBV28 and TRBJ2-3; D might be TRBD1 or TRBD2, each matching 5 bases. Germline CDR1 reads MDHEN; CDR2 reads SYDVKM. The V gene lost 6 bases and the J gene lost 2 bases, with 12 bases spanning the gap. The length of the CDR3 is 14 residues. The CDR3, as DNA: TGTGCCAGCAGCCCCGGGACCAACACAGATACGCAGTATTTT. This gives the protein CASSPGTNTDTQYF.

The chain joins TRBV10-3 to TRBJ2-2; D tentatively fits TRBD1 or TRBD2 (5 bases each). Trimming left V 4 bases short and J 2 bases short, with 8 bases between. This CDR3 is 14 amino acids long. Germline-derived CDR1 and CDR2 are ENHRY and SYGVKD. The CDR3 loop reads CAISAGDNTGELFF. CDR3 in DNA: TGTGCCATCAGTGCCGGGGACAACACCGGGGAGCTGTTTTTT.

The chain recombines TRBV27 with TRBJ2-7; D gene uncertain. The CDR3 contains 13 residues. Trimming stripped 2 bases from V and 3 bases from J, with 8 bases between. The V gene's germline CDR1 is MNHEY and CDR2 SMNVEV (reference sequence). For the CDR3, the DNA is TGTGCCAGCAGTTTACCCAATATCTACGAGCAGTACTTC. Amino acids: CASSLPNIYEQYF.